The 7 T cell receptor beta chains given below trace back to one sample, sequenced in a study of T cells in Graves' hyperthyroidism and ophthalmopathy. Authors of the study amplified TCR beta CDR3 regions from RNA transcripts. First-round RT-PCR of the TCR CDR3 relied on the HTBI primer set. One entry per CDR3 protein results from TCRdb running MiXCR on the multiplex PCR reads. The sample carries 450,000 to 600,000 distinct CDR3 sequences, 15% to 20% recorded once. The sample was blood. Every receptor here comes from a man in his forties or fifties with Graves' ophthalmopathy.

This clonotype appeared many times. The V gene is TRBV28, the J gene TRBJ2-7, with TRBD1 identical over 10 bases. Looked up from germline, CDR1 is MDHEN and CDR2 is SYDVKM. V dropped 6 bases and J dropped 2; count of bases not matched to a gene: 7. CDR3 length: 15 amino acids. Here the CDR3 reads CASRGTGVPTYEQYF. CDR3 in DNA: TGTGCCAGCAGGGGGACAGGGGTCCCCACCTACGAGCAGTACTTC. The variable domain in full, with the rest retrieved from reference TRBV28 and TRBJ2-7, is DVKVTQSSRYLVKRTGEKVFLECVQDMDHENMFWYRQDPGLGLRLIYFSYDVKMKEKGDIPEGYSVSREKKERFSLILESASTNQTSMYLCASRGTGVPTYEQYFGPGTRLTVT.

V is TRBV5-6 and J is TRBJ2-1; weak D call: TRBD2 (5 bases). The germline V and J ends were trimmed by 0 bases and 9 bases, with 10 bases remaining between them. CDR1 and CDR2 from the germline V gene are SGHDT and YYEEEE. The CDR3 is made up of 13 amino acids. CDR3 bases: TGTGCCAGCAGCTTGGAGGCTAGCACTGAGCAGTTCTTC. Amino acids: CASSLEASTEQFF.

The V and J genes are TRBV20-1 and TRBJ2-3, with 7 bases matching TRBD2. V shed 5 bases, J shed 5 bases, and the junction held 10 bases outside the gene matches. This CDR3 spans 14 amino acids. The germline V gene encodes CDR1 DFQATT and CDR2 SNEGSKA (reference sequence). As DNA, the CDR3 is TGCAGTGCTCGGAAAGCGGGGAGTTTAGATACGCAGTATTTT. It yields the protein CSARKAGSLDTQYF.

The chain links TRBV18 to TRBJ2-3, with D tentatively TRBD1 or TRBD2 (5 bases each). The CDR3 is 15 amino acids. Germline V lookup: CDR1 KGHSH, CDR2 LQKENI. The V and J ends lost 1 base and 0 bases respectively, with 8 bases between them. The CDR3 protein is CASSPQGTSTDTQYF. CDR3 sequence (DNA): TGTGCCAGCTCACCACAAGGGACCAGCACAGATACGCAGTATTTT.

This rearrangement joins TRBV29-1 to TRBJ2-3; maybe TRBD1 (7 bases). Germline CDR1 is SQVTM and CDR2 is ANQGSEA. The ends were cut back, 6 bases at V and 13 bases at J, with 14 bases in the middle. The CDR3 is 10 residues long. The CDR3 nucleotides are TGCAGCGTGGCCGGCAGGGGGGAGTATTTT. Translating it yields CSVAGRGEYF.

This clonotype was observed at least ten times. The chain employs TRBV5-1 and TRBJ2-2; 8 bases match TRBD2. Germline CDR1 and CDR2: SGHRS and YFSETQ. The CDR3 is 17 residues long. Unmatched junction bases numbered 6, after V lost 1 base and J lost 1 base. The CDR3 nucleotides read TGCGCCAGCAGCTTGAGGGCGGGGGGCCTGAACACCGGGGAGCTGTTTTTT. Protein: CASSLRAGGLNTGELFF.

Here the CDR3 reads CSAREGSAGNTIYF. The CDR3 DNA reads as TGCAGTGCTAGAGAGGGCTCCGCGGGAAACACCATATATTTT. The chain is built from TRBV20-1 and TRBJ1-3; D gene unclear. Germline V CDR1 and CDR2: DFQATT, SNEGSKA (reference sequence). V lost 0 bases to trimming and J lost 4 bases, with 10 bases between them. The CDR3 runs 14 residues.